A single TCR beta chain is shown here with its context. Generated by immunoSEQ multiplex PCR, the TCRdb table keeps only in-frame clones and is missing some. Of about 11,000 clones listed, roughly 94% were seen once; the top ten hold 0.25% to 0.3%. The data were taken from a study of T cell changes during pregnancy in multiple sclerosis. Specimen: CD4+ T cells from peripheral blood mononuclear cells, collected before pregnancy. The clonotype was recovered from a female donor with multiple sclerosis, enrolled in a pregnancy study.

This chain's CDR3 is CAIRVAGFMNTEAFF. CDR3 in DNA: TGTGCGATCCGGGTGGCCGGTTTCATGAACACTGAAGCTTTCTTT. The chain has TRBV10-3 and TRBJ1-1; D is undetermined. Germline V CDR1 and CDR2: ENHRY, SYGVKD. The CDR3 length is 15 residues.